This is a list of T cell receptor beta chains from one sample in a study of blood T cell repertoires in COVID-19. This table comes from immunoSEQ multiplex PCR, and its TCRdb copy is limited to in-frame clones, with some not included. The table includes some 85,000 clones, 75% to 85% detected once. The sample taken for sequencing was peripheral blood. The receptor source for this set is a woman over 75 with acute or convalescent COVID-19. CDR3s include the opening cysteine and the closing phenylalanine or tryptophan. Each record gives: J gene, D gene, V gene, clone size, CDR3 DNA, CDR3 protein. The D gene is left open where the match is weak. Only some rows state a clone size, as once, few, many or a class for expanded clones.

>TRBJ2-5|NA|TRBV18|few
TGTGCCAGCTCACCGCCGGGACTCCGATGGGGGACCCAGTACTTC
CASSPPGLRWGTQYF
>TRBJ2-3|TRBD1|TRBV5-1|NA
TGCGCCAGCAGTCGGGACAGGTTGGGCACAGATACGCAGTATTTT
CASSRDRLGTDTQYF
>TRBJ2-4|NA|TRBV19|NA
TGTGCCAGTAGTTTCAGGGATCTAACCAAAAACATTCAGTACTTC
CASSFRDLTKNIQYF
>TRBJ2-3|TRBD2|TRBV7-2|NA
TGTGCCAGCAGCCAAACTAGCGGGAGTGGTGGGGTTCATACGCAGTATTTT
CASSQTSGSGGVHTQYF
>TRBJ2-5|NA|TRBV7-8|NA
TGTGCCAGCAGCTTAGAGTCCCCGAGGACCCAGTACTTC
CASSLESPRTQYF
>TRBJ2-7|TRBD1|TRBV14|medium-sized
TGTGCCAGCAGCCAATCGCGGGACAGGGGGATATACGAGCAGTACTTC
CASSQSRDRGIYEQYF
>TRBJ2-1|TRBD1|TRBV5-1|NA
TGCGCCAGCAGCCCCGGGACAGGGCCCTACAATGAGCAGTTCTTC
CASSPGTGPYNEQFF
>TRBJ2-2|NA|TRBV6-5|NA
TGTGCCAGCAGTTTTGCAGGGGACGGTGGGGAGCTGTTTTTT
CASSFAGDGGELFF
>TRBJ2-7|TRBD1|TRBV5-1|NA
TGCGCCAGCAGCTTGGCCGAGGGGACAGCCTCCTACGAGCAGTACTTC
CASSLAEGTASYEQYF
>TRBJ1-6|NA|TRBV7-2|NA
TGTGCCAGCAGCTTAGATTACTATAATTCACCCCTCCACTTT
CASSLDYYNSPLHF
>TRBJ2-7|TRBD1|TRBV23-1|NA
TGCGCCAGCGCACGGACAGGGATCAGCTACGAGCAGTACTTC
CASARTGISYEQYF
>TRBJ1-3|TRBD1|TRBV19|NA
TGTGCCAGTAGTATCCCGGGACAGGGGAATGGAAACACCATATATTTT
CASSIPGQGNGNTIYF
>TRBJ2-5|TRBD1|TRBV7-2|NA
TGTGCCAGCAGCCCCCGACAGGGACAAGAGACCCAGTACTTC
CASSPRQGQETQYF
>TRBJ1-2|TRBD1|TRBV19|NA
TGTGCCAGTAGTATAAAAAGGACAGGGCCCTATGGCTACACCTTC
CASSIKRTGPYGYTF
>TRBJ1-2|TRBD1|TRBV7-3|once
TGTGCCAGCAGCTTAGGGGGGACAGGGACTAACTATGGCTACACCTTC
CASSLGGTGTNYGYTF
>TRBJ1-2|TRBD1|TRBV2|NA
TGTGCCAGCAGTGAAATCTCCGGCGGGACAGGAGGTGGCTACACCTTC
CASSEISGGTGGGYTF
>TRBJ2-2|TRBD2|TRBV24-1|NA
TGTGCCACCAGTCCTAGCGGGCCGAACACCGGGGAGCTGTTTTTT
CATSPSGPNTGELFF
>TRBJ1-6|TRBD1|TRBV11-2|NA
TGTGCCAGCAGCTTGGCCTCAGGGGGGATTTCTAATTCACCCCTCCACTTT
CASSLASGGISNSPLHF
>TRBJ2-3|TRBD2|TRBV7-2|NA
TGTGCCAGCAGCCCCCTCCGAGCGGGAGGGGATTTAGATACGCAGTATTTT
CASSPLRAGGDLDTQYF
>TRBJ2-1|TRBD1|TRBV7-2|once
TGTGCCAGCAGCGACCCAGGGGGCAACCAGCAGTTCTTC
CASSDPGGNQQFF
>TRBJ2-1|NA|TRBV6-2/TRBV6-3|NA
TGTGCCAGCAGCCCCTTTCGCAATGAGCAGTTCTTC
CASSPFRNEQFF
>TRBJ1-1|TRBD1|TRBV5-1|NA
TGCGCCAGCAGGGAACGGACAGGGCTGACTGAAGCTTTCTTT
CASRERTGLTEAFF
>TRBJ2-1|TRBD2|TRBV10-3|few
TGTGCCACCGCTAGCGGGGGGGGCGATGAGCAGTTCTTC
CATASGGGDEQFF